This T cell receptor (beta chain) originates from a study of a mutant IDH1 vaccine in newly diagnosed glioma (dated by TCRdb to 2020 to 2022). Looking at the study overall: In the chemotherapy-containing groups, vaccination started alongside temozolomide cycles, whereas in patients who had radiotherapy alone it started 4-6 weeks after radiotherapy. Of the approximately 34 treated patients, approximately 62% were male and approximately 40% were female, and a mean age of roughly 40 years was recorded. Before enrollment, most patients had been given radiochemotherapy with temozolomide as standard therapy, while the rest had received either radiotherapy alone or temozolomide alone. The week-35 safety follow-up was designated visit V12, and the week-47 end of study was designated visit V13. Peripheral blood was collected at six visits: V03 (baseline), V05, V07, V10, V12 and V13. For exploratory analyses, about two dozen treated patients had longitudinal TCRB deep sequencing done wherever samples were available. Findings and caveats that apply to the study as a whole: No apparent relationship was observed between pseudoprogression and alterations in the top peripheral T cell clonotypes detected by TCRB sequencing. The authors noted that analyses of patient blood samples could not be reproduced because of sample limitations. Immune responses induced by the vaccine were seen in approximately 93% of patients across multiple MHC alleles. Selection of PBMC samples for TCRB deep sequencing was based on availability.

The germline V gene yields SNHLY for CDR1 and FYNNEI for CDR2. Including cysteine and phenylalanine, the CDR3 has 15 amino acids. Kept here is only the CDR3 DNA, which spans 45 bases and is read in frame from base 1. Here V drops 6 bases and J drops 4 bases, and the junction holds 6 bases not matched to any gene. For this clone: Its cognate antigen has yet to be identified. There are no base qualities to consult, and no much larger clone falls within one base.

Library preparation employed the immunoSEQ multiplex PCR assay. The hsTCRB Kit was used according to the manufacturer's protocol to amplify rearranged TCR beta chain sequences. Sequencing of TCRB libraries was carried out on an Illumina MiSeq. The source study handled its data this way. The kit vendor's proprietary platform handled demultiplexing, trimming and gene mapping. Not all clones reach the TCRdb copy of this immuneACCESS table, which keeps in-frame sequences only. Checked studies attribute under half of the gap to unresolved V genes and leave the rest unexplained. V and J calls and clone size are copied from that table; D and trimming were computed from the DNA. In this sample the table shows tens of thousands of clones, less than 85% of which occur a single time. The ten largest clonotypes hold 18% of the sample. The time point label, read with the paper, signifies: week 47, end of study. Each vaccine dose, consisting of 300 ug of a 20-mer mutant IDH1 peptide in Montanide, was administered subcutaneously with topical imiquimod. Eight vaccinations were administered to patients in weeks 1, 3, 5, 7, 11, 15, 19 and 23, corresponding to visits V03 through V10. Donors had newly diagnosed WHO grade 3 or 4 IDH1-mutant astrocytomas with loss of nuclear ATRX. The samples were drawn from NOA16, a multicentre, single-arm, open-label phase I trial in Germany that tested a mutant IDH1 peptide vaccine in humans for the first time. Genomic DNA for TCRB sequencing was extracted from EDTA blood using the DNeasy Blood and Tissue Kit.

This clonotype originated in a man between 18 and 35 years old with glioma. Some clones in this sample may be carry-over from other donors' samples. Source: PBMCs, taken from a glioma patient whose treatment included an IDH1 peptide vaccine. The sequence is built from TRBV2 and TRBJ2-2, with 9 junctional bases fitting TRBD2. The sequenced DNA is TGTGCCAGCAGAGGCCCTAGCGGGGTCACCGGGGAGCTGTTTTTT. This translates into CASRGPSGVTGELFF.